The 16 T cell receptor beta chains presented below share a single source sample, sequenced in a study of blood T cell repertoires in COVID-19. Clones were sequenced by immunoSEQ multiplex PCR, and TCRdb holds only the in-frame ones, with some missing. Of more than 110,000 clones in the sample, about 79% were seen once. Specimen: peripheral blood. The receptors come from a woman at least 80 years old with active or convalescent COVID-19.

This clone was recorded a few times. The V and J genes are TRBV5-1 and TRBJ1-6; the D is unclear. Trimming shortened V by 0 bases and J by 11 bases, and 12 bases separated the two germline ends. Germline assignment: CDR1 SGHRS and CDR2 YFSETQ. The length of the CDR3 is 14 residues. DNA for the CDR3: TGCGCCAGCAGCTTGGCCGAGGATTGGGCACCCCTCCACTTT. Amino acid sequence: CASSLAEDWAPLHF.

This chain joins TRBV4-1 and TRBJ1-4, with D perhaps matching TRBD1 (5 bases). V gave up 1 base and J gave up 2 bases, with 14 bases separating them. Per germline, CDR1 MGHRA and CDR2 YSYEKL. The CDR3 spans 17 residues. The CDR3 bases are TGCGCCAGCAGCCAAGGGGGCGGTGGGGGGACTAATGAAAAACTGTTTTTT. Translation: CASSQGGGGGTNEKLFF.

The rearrangement uses TRBV9 and TRBJ1-1; maybe TRBD1 (5 bases). Germline assignment: CDR1 SGDLS and CDR2 YYNGEE. This CDR3 comprises 14 residues. Trimming stripped 3 bases from V and 2 bases from J, with 11 bases between. This CDR3 reads CASSAGWKNTEAFF. For the CDR3, the DNA is TGTGCCAGCAGCGCAGGGTGGAAAAACACTGAAGCTTTCTTT.

This chain links TRBV4-3 with TRBJ1-1; 8 positions match TRBD1. The germline V gene encodes CDR1 LGHNA and CDR2 YSLEER. The CDR3 sequence is 18 residues long. With 0 bases clipped from V and 0 bases from J, the junction kept 9 bases outside the gene matches. The CDR3 bases are TGCGCCAGCAGCCAAGACCCCCGCCCGACAGGGGTGAACACTGAAGCTTTCTTT. As protein: CASSQDPRPTGVNTEAFF.

J is TRBJ1-2 and V is TRBV7-9; 10 bases are a match to TRBD1. Unmatched junction bases numbered 11, after V lost 8 bases and J lost 5 bases. The CDR3 totals 15 residues. The germline CDR1 and CDR2 sequences are SEHNR and FQNEAQ (reference sequence). CDR3 nucleotides: TGTGCCAGCGGGGGACAGGGGACGAAAAGTTATGGCTACACCTTC. Its translation is CASGGQGTKSYGYTF.

This sequence joins TRBV20-1 and TRBJ2-1, with D possibly TRBD1 on 5 matching bases. The germline CDR1 and CDR2 sequences are DFQATT and SNEGSKA (reference sequence). V was trimmed by 3 bases and J by 3 bases, leaving 12 bases between them. The CDR3 contains 14 residues. The CDR3 DNA follows: TGCAGTGCTAGTCCGACAGCGAGCTACAATGAGCAGTTCTTC. Translating gives CSASPTASYNEQFF.

This chain joins TRBV27 and TRBJ1-2; TRBD1 aligns across 10 bases. This CDR3 is built from 15 residues. J was trimmed by 6 bases and V by 6 bases; bases with no gene match: 10. Germline V gives CDR1 MNHEY, CDR2 SMNVEV (reference sequence). The CDR3 protein is CASSYLGTGDHGYTF. The CDR3 DNA reads as TGTGCCAGCAGCTACCTCGGGACAGGGGATCATGGCTACACCTTC.

The chain carries TRBV7-6 and TRBJ1-2, with 9 bases lining up with TRBD1. Germline CDR1 SGHVS, CDR2 FNYEAQ. The CDR3 is made up of 14 amino acids. The V and J ends lost 7 bases and 7 bases, in that order; junction bases with no gene match: 10. The CDR3 reads CASTSPGQGFGYTF. For the CDR3, the DNA is TGTGCCAGCACTAGTCCGGGACAGGGTTTTGGCTACACCTTC.

This clone turned up a few times. The V and J genes are TRBV6-5 and TRBJ1-2, with TRBD1 identical over 8 bases. Losses at the gene ends were 0 bases for V and 6 bases for J; bases not matched to a gene: 0. Looked up from germline, CDR1 is MNHEY and CDR2 is SVGAGI. The CDR3 totals 13 residues. CDR3 sequence: CASSYSDRDGYTF. The DNA of the CDR3 is TGTGCCAGCAGTTACTCGGACAGGGATGGCTACACCTTC.

This chain links TRBV19 with TRBJ1-2; a possible D gene is TRBD1 (6 bases). The CDR3 extends over 16 amino acids. Germline CDR1 LNHDA, CDR2 SQIVND (reference sequence). With 4 bases removed from V and 0 bases from J, the gap between germline ends came to 15 bases. CDR3 DNA sequence: TGTGCCAGTAGTAGTCCAGGGGCCCCTACTAACTATGGCTACACCTTC. It specifies CASSSPGAPTNYGYTF.

The rearrangement joins TRBV19 to TRBJ2-7, with 9 bases that match TRBD1. This CDR3 is 15 amino acids long. V was pared by 6 bases and J by 4 bases, with 10 bases of the junction left unmatched. Germline CDR1 LNHDA, CDR2 SQIVND (reference sequence). CDR3 amino acids: CASSIPGQGLYEQYF. In DNA form, the CDR3 reads TGTGCCAGTAGCATACCGGGACAGGGACTTTACGAGCAGTACTTC.

The chain recombines TRBV2 with TRBJ1-4; weak D call: TRBD1 (5 bases). Between the trimmed V and J ends, which lost 5 bases and 4 bases, there was a span of 14 bases. This CDR3 has 15 amino acids. Germline V lookup: CDR1 SNHLY, CDR2 FYNNEI. The CDR3 sequence is CASSPRTSNNEKLFF. Here the CDR3 DNA reads TGTGCCAGCAGTCCAAGGACATCTAATAATGAAAAACTGTTTTTT.

The J gene is TRBJ2-3, the V gene TRBV5-1; maybe TRBD2 (5 bases). The CDR3 consists of 17 residues. Trimming pared 0 bases from V and 0 bases from J, leaving 14 bases between. Germline V CDR1 and CDR2: SGHRS, YFSETQ. Here the CDR3 reads CASSLVEASYSTDTQYF. CDR3 DNA: TGCGCCAGCAGCTTGGTTGAGGCTAGCTATAGCACAGATACGCAGTATTTT.

The rearrangement uses TRBV29-1 and TRBJ2-5, with TRBD2 matching 14 bases. Germline values: CDR1 SQVTM, CDR2 ANQGSEA. The CDR3 has 14 amino acids. V gave up 5 bases and J gave up 3 bases; unmatched junction bases: 2. This chain's CDR3 is CSVKGLAGEETQYF. DNA of the CDR3: TGCAGCGTTAAGGGACTAGCGGGGGAAGAGACCCAGTACTTC.

The J gene is TRBJ2-3, the V gene TRBV7-3, with D perhaps TRBD1 (7 bases). Trimming took 5 bases from V and 13 from J, leaving 22 bases between them. Germline values: CDR1 SGHTA, CDR2 FQGTGA. The CDR3 has 14 amino acids. This CDR3 reads CASSLSPGGNQKYF. In DNA, the CDR3 is TGTGCCAGCAGCCTAAGCCCAGGGGGGAACCAAAAGTATTTT. Filled out from reference TRBV7-3 and TRBJ2-3, the complete variable domain reads GAGVSQTPSNKVTEKGKYVELRCDPISGHTALYWYRQSLGQGPEFLIYFQGTGAADDSGLPNDRFFAVRPEGSVSTLKIQRTERGDSAVYLCASSLSPGGNQKYFGPGTRLTVL.

This clone was counted a few times. The chain is built from TRBV2 and TRBJ1-2; 10 bases line up with TRBD1. V lost 4 bases, J lost 7 bases, and 6 bases stayed unmatched. The CDR3 has 14 amino acids. Per the germline V gene, CDR1 is SNHLY and CDR2 is FYNNEI. The CDR3 reads CASSARQGAGGYTF. The DNA for the CDR3 is TGTGCCAGCAGTGCTCGACAGGGGGCTGGTGGCTACACCTTC.